Below are 7 T cell receptor beta chains sequenced from a single sample in a study of monozygotic twins with inflammatory bowel disease. TCRdb reprocessed the 5' RACE reads, with one entry per CDR3 protein and no DNA. The sample totals 150,000 to 200,000 distinct CDR3 sequences. Sequenced material: blood. Receptors originate from a human donor with ulcerative colitis or Crohn's disease, or a healthy co-twin of an affected twin (not recorded which).

This sequence joins TRBV15 and TRBJ2-5; with no DNA, the TCRdb D assignment of TRBD2 cannot be verified. This CDR3 region has 15 residues. CDR1 is LNHNV, CDR2 YYDKDF, per germline (reference sequence). CDR3 region: CATTPQLRAQETQYF.

This chain joins TRBV7-6 and TRBJ1-5; TCRdb names TRBD1, which stays unverified in the absence of DNA. This CDR3 spans 15 amino acids. The germline gives CDR1 SGHVS, CDR2 FNYEAQ. This CDR3 reads CASSLAGGGNQPQHF.

This rearrangement joins TRBV12-3 or TRBV12-4 to TRBJ1-2; lacking DNA, the TRBD1 call made by TCRdb goes unchecked. This CDR3 has 15 amino acids. The CDR3 sequence: CASSIGTGEKNGYTF.

The chain has TRBV4-2 and TRBJ2-7; TCRdb outputs TRBD2, but without DNA this stays unchecked. Germline values: CDR1 LGHNA, CDR2 YNFKEQ. The CDR3 length is 16 residues. The CDR3 protein is CASSQFSRTSGSEQYF.

The chain employs TRBV6-6 and TRBJ2-7; the D gene TCRdb calls, TRBD2, cannot be checked with no DNA. Germline CDR1 MNHNY, CDR2 SVGAGI (reference sequence). This CDR3 spans 14 amino acids. The CDR3 loop is CASSRPASAYEQYF.

This chain connects TRBV7-2 to TRBJ2-7; the TCRdb call, TRBD2, lacks DNA for checking. Germline CDR1 and CDR2: SGHTA and FQGNSA. This CDR3 is 15 amino acids long. Here the CDR3 reads CASSLGPRVTYEQYF.

The rearrangement uses TRBV4-3 and TRBJ2-7; without DNA, the TCRdb call of TRBD1 cannot be checked. The CDR3 runs 15 residues. Per germline, CDR1 LGHNA and CDR2 YSLEER. CDR3 sequence reads: CASSQDWDSPYEQYF.